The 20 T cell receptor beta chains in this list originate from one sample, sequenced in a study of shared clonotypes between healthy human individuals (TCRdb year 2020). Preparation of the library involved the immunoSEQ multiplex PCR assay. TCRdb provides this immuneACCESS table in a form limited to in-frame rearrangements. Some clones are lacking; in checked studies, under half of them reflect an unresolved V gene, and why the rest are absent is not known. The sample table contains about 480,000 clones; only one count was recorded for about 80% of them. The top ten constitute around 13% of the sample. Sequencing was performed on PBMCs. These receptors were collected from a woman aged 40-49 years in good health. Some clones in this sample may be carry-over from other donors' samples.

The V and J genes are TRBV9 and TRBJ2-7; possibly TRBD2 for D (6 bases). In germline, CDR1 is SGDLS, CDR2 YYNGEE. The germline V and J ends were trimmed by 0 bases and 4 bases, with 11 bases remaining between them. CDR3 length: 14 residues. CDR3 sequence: CASSVDSGLYEQYF. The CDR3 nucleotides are TGTGCCAGCAGCGTAGATAGCGGACTGTACGAGCAGTACTTC.

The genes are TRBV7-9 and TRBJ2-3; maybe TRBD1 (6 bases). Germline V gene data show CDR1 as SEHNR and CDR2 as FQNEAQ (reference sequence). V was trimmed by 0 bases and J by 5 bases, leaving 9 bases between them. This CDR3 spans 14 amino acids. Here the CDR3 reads CASSLAPGQDTQYF. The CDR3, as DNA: TGTGCCAGCAGCTTAGCCCCGGGACAAGATACGCAGTATTTT.

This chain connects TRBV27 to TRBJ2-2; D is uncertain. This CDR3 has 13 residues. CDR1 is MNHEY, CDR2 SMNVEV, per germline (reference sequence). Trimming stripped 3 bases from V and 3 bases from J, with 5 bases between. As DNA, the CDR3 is TGTGCCAGCAGTTTCGTTGACACCGGGGAGCTGTTTTTT. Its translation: CASSFVDTGELFF.

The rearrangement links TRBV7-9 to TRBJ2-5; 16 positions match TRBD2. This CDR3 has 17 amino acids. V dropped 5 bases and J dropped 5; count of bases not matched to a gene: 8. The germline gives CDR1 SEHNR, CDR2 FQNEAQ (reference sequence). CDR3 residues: CASSAGTSGRVFETQYF. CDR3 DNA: TGTGCCAGCAGCGCAGGGACTAGCGGGAGGGTGTTTGAGACCCAGTACTTC.

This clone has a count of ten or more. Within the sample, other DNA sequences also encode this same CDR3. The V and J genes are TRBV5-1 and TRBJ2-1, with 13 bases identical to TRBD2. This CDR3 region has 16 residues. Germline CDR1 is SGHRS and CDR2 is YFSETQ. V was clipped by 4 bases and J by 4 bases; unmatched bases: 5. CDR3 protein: CASSLGTSGIYNEQFF. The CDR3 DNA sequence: TGCGCCAGCAGCCTTGGGACTAGCGGGATTTACAATGAGCAGTTCTTC.

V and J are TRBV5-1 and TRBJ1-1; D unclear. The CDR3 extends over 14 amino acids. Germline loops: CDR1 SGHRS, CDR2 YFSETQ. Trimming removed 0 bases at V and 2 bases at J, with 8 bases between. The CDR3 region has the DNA TGCGCCAGCAGCTTGGTGGCAGCTAACACTGAAGCTTTCTTT. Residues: CASSLVAANTEAFF.

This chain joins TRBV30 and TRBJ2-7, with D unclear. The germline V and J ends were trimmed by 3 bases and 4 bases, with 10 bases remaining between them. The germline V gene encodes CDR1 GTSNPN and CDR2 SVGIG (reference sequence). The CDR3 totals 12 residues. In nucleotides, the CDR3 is TGTGCCTGGAGCCCTCCCGGTTACGAGCAGTACTTC. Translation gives CAWSPPGYEQYF.

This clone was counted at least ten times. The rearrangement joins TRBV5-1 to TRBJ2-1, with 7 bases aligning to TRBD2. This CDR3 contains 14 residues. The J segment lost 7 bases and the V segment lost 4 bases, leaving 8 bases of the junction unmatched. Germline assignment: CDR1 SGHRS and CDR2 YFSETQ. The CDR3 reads CASSTGLEGNEQFF. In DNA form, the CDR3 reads TGCGCCAGCAGCACCGGACTAGAGGGGAATGAGCAGTTCTTC.

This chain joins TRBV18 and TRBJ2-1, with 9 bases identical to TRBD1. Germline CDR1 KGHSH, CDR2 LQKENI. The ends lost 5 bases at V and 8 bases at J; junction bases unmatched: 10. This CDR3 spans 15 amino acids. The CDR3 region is CASSAQGQGMDEQFF. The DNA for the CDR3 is TGTGCCAGCTCAGCCCAAGGACAGGGGATGGATGAGCAGTTCTTC.

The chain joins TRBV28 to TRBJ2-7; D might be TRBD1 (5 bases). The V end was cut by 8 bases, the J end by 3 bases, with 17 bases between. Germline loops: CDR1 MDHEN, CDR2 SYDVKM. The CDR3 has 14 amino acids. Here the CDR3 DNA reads TGTGCCAGCGGGCTGCGTGGGGCCCACTACGAGCAGTACTTC. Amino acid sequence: CASGLRGAHYEQYF.

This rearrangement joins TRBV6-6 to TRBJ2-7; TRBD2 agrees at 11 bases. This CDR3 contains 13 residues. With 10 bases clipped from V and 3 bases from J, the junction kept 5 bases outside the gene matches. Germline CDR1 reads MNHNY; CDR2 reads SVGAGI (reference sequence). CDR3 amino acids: CATAGTSGYEQYF. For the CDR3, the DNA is TGTGCCACCGCCGGGACTAGCGGCTACGAGCAGTACTTC.

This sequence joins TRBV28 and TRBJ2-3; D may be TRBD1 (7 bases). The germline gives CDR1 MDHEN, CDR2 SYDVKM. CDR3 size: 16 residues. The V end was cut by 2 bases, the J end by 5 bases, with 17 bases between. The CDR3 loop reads CASSLRAGGLKDTQYF. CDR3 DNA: TGTGCCAGCAGTTTAAGGGCAGGGGGGTTGAAAGATACGCAGTATTTT. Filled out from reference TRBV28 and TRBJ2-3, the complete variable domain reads DVKVTQSSRYLVKRTGEKVFLECVQDMDHENMFWYRQDPGLGLRLIYFSYDVKMKEKGDIPEGYSVSREKKERFSLILESASTNQTSMYLCASSLRAGGLKDTQYFGPGTRLTVL.

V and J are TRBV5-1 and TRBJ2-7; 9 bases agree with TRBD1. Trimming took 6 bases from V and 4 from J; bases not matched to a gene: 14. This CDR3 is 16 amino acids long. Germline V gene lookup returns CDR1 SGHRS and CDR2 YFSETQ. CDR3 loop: CASMPTPGQGHYEQYF. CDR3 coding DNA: TGCGCCAGCATGCCCACGCCGGGACAGGGACATTACGAGCAGTACTTC.

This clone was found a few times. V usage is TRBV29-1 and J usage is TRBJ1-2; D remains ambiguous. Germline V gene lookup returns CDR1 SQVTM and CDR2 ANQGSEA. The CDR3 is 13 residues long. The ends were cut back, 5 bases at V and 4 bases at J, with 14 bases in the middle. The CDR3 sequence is CSVSKGRLYGYTF. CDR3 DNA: TGCAGCGTTTCTAAGGGCAGACTCTATGGCTACACCTTC.

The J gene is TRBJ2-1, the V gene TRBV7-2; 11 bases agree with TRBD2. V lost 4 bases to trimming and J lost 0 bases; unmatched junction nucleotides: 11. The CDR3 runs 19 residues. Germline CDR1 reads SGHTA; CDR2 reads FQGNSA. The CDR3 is CASSWGLAVGLSSYNEQFF. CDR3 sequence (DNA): TGTGCCAGCAGCTGGGGACTAGCGGTGGGGCTTTCCTCCTACAATGAGCAGTTCTTC.

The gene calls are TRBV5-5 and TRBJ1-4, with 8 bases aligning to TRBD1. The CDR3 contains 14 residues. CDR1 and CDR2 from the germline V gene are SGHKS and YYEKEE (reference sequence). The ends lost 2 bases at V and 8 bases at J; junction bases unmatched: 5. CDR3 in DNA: TGTGCCAGCAGCTTAGGACAGGGTAGGGAAAAACTGTTTTTT. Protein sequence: CASSLGQGREKLFF.

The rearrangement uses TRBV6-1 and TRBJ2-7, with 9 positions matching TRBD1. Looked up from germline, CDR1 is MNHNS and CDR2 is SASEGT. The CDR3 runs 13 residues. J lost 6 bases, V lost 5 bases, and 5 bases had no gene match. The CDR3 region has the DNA TGTGCCAGCAGTAGGGACAGGGAGGCCGAGCAGTACTTC. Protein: CASSRDREAEQYF.

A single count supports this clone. For the CDR3, the DNA is TGTGCCAGCAGTATCCAAAAAGAGACCCAGTACTTC. Translating gives CASSIQKETQYF. The chain employs TRBV2 and TRBJ2-5; D uncertain. Germline loops: CDR1 SNHLY, CDR2 FYNNEI. The V gene lost 5 bases and the J gene lost 3 bases, with 7 bases spanning the gap. The CDR3 sequence is 12 residues long.

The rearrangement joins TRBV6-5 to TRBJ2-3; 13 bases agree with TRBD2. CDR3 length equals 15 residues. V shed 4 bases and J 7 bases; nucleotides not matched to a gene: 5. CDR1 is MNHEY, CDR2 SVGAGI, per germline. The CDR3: CASSSLAGGPNTQYF. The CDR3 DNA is TGTGCCAGCAGTTCACTAGCGGGAGGGCCGAATACGCAGTATTTT.

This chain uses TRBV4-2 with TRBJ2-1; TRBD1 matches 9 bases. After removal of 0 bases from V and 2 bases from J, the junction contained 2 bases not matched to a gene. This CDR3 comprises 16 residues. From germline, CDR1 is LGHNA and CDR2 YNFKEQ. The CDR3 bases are TGTGCCAGCAGCCAAGATTGGGACAGGGCCTACAATGAGCAGTTCTTC. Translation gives CASSQDWDRAYNEQFF.